Below are 18 T cell receptor beta chains sequenced from a single sample in a study of blood T cell repertoires in COVID-19. Profiling relied on immunoSEQ multiplex PCR, and the TCRdb table lists in-frame clones only, not all of them. The sample lists about 220,000 clones; roughly 82% were seen once. Sequenced material: peripheral blood. All receptors come from a man aged 50-60 years with active or convalescent COVID-19.

This clone was seen repeatedly, ten times or more. The chain links TRBV5-1 to TRBJ1-2; no reliable D call. V was shortened by 1 base and J by 4 bases, with 14 bases between the two germline ends. Germline CDR1 is SGHRS and CDR2 is YFSETQ. The CDR3 spans 15 residues. The CDR3 loop reads CASSLKGLGGYGYTF. CDR3 bases: TGCGCCAGCAGCTTGAAAGGGCTAGGAGGCTATGGCTACACCTTC.

The chain employs TRBV27 and TRBJ1-1, with D possibly TRBD1 on 6 matching bases. V was shortened by 3 bases and J by 4 bases, with 15 bases between the two germline ends. Germline assignment: CDR1 MNHEY and CDR2 SMNVEV (reference sequence). The CDR3 sequence is 15 residues long. The CDR3 protein is CASSFRGGRGTEAFF. Written as DNA, the CDR3 is TGTGCCAGCAGTTTCCGCGGGGGGCGAGGCACTGAAGCTTTCTTT.

The genes are TRBV14 and TRBJ2-1; 9 bases are a match to TRBD2. The J segment lost 0 bases and the V segment lost 0 bases, leaving 18 bases of the junction unmatched. From germline, CDR1 is SGHDN and CDR2 FVKESK. CDR3 size: 22 residues. CDR3 DNA sequence: TGTGCCAGCAGCCAAGATTATTGGAAGAGTAGCGGGGGTCAAAGCTCCTACAATGAGCAGTTCTTC. Translated, it gives CASSQDYWKSSGGQSSYNEQFF.

The rearrangement uses TRBV6-5 and TRBJ1-3; D remains unclear. Germline assignment: CDR1 MNHEY and CDR2 SVGAGI. Between the trimmed V and J ends, which lost 6 bases and 6 bases, there was a span of 9 bases. The CDR3 length is 12 residues. The CDR3 region is CASRNGANTIYF. The DNA for the CDR3 is TGTGCCAGCAGGAACGGAGCAAACACCATATATTTT.

This clone appeared a single time. The chain links TRBV21-1 to TRBJ2-1; the D call of TRBD2 is as the table states it, not checked on the DNA. TRBV21-1 is a pseudogene locus. The CDR3 covers 18 residues. CDR3 sequence reads: CASSKASGTSGYIPKQFF. For the CDR3, the DNA is TGTGCCAGCAGCAAAGCCTCCGGTACTAGCGGTTATATCCCTAAGCAGTTCTTC.

The table lists this clone with a few counts. The rearrangement links TRBV5-1 to TRBJ2-1; possible D gene TRBD2, 6 bases. This CDR3 is built from 14 residues. Trimming took off 0 bases at V and 7 bases at J, with 11 bases between the two ends. Per germline, CDR1 SGHRS and CDR2 YFSETQ. CDR3 nucleotides: TGCGCCAGCAGCTTGGCGGGGGTCGGGAATGAGCAGTTCTTC. It codes for CASSLAGVGNEQFF.

The V call is TRBV7-3, the J call TRBJ2-7, with TRBD1 matching over 11 bases. After removal of 2 bases from V and 3 bases from J, the junction contained 9 bases not matched to a gene. The germline gives CDR1 SGHTA, CDR2 FQGTGA. This CDR3 region has 17 residues. CDR3 sequence: CASSLRGQGEEGYEQYF. The CDR3 region has the DNA TGTGCCAGCAGCTTACGGGGACAGGGGGAAGAGGGCTACGAGCAGTACTTC. Using reference TRBV7-3 and TRBJ2-7 for the parts outside the CDR3, the full variable domain is GAGVSQTPSNKVTEKGKYVELRCDPISGHTALYWYRQSLGQGPEFLIYFQGTGAADDSGLPNDRFFAVRPEGSVSTLKIQRTERGDSAVYLCASSLRGQGEEGYEQYFGPGTRLTVT.

This rearrangement joins TRBV5-1 to TRBJ1-1; possibly TRBD1 for D (5 bases). With 0 bases removed from V and 5 bases from J, the gap between germline ends came to 11 bases. The CDR3 sequence is 14 residues long. Germline lookup yields CDR1 SGHRS and CDR2 YFSETQ. The DNA of the CDR3 is TGCGCCAGCAGCTTGGGGGCAGGGCGGACTGAAGCTTTCTTT. Encoded protein: CASSLGAGRTEAFF.

The chain uses TRBV7-2 and TRBJ1-1; maybe TRBD1 (6 bases). Germline V gene lookup returns CDR1 SGHTA and CDR2 FQGNSA. Trimming shortened V by 5 bases and J by 8 bases, and 18 bases separated the two germline ends. This CDR3 is built from 14 residues. The CDR3 DNA reads as TGTGCCAGCAGCCCCCAAGGGGGGGGGCGAGAAGCTTTCTTT. Protein sequence: CASSPQGGGREAFF.

This clone appeared a few times. The chain couples TRBV28 to TRBJ2-7; a weak D match, TRBD2 (6 bases). The length of the CDR3 is 15 residues. V was cut by 4 bases and J by 2 bases, with 15 bases left in between. Germline assignment: CDR1 MDHEN and CDR2 SYDVKM. CDR3 residues: CASSSLGSGTYEQYV. In DNA form, the CDR3 reads TGTGCCAGCAGTTCTCTCGGGAGCGGAACCTACGAGCAGTACGTC.

The chain is built from TRBV7-2 and TRBJ2-3; D is ambiguous. The V gene lost 2 bases and the J gene lost 6 bases, with 12 bases spanning the gap. The germline V gene encodes CDR1 SGHTA and CDR2 FQGNSA. This CDR3 is built from 14 residues. This CDR3 is CASSLSSMEDTQYF. The CDR3, as DNA: TGTGCCAGCAGCTTATCTTCGATGGAGGATACGCAGTATTTT.

The V gene is TRBV28, the J gene TRBJ2-7; D may be TRBD1 (6 bases). CDR3 size: 17 residues. Germline values: CDR1 MDHEN, CDR2 SYDVKM. The ends were cut back, 7 bases at V and 2 bases at J, with 24 bases in the middle. CDR3 sequence (DNA): TGTGCCAGCAATACTTTATTCACAGGGACCCTACCCTACGAGCAGTACTTC. Translating it yields CASNTLFTGTLPYEQYF.

The chain carries TRBV29-1 and TRBJ2-3; TRBD2 agrees at 7 bases. The CDR3 extends over 13 amino acids. Germline V gene data show CDR1 as SQVTM and CDR2 as ANQGSEA. J lost 2 bases, V lost 3 bases, and 2 bases had no gene match. The CDR3 reads CSVDSGPTDTQYF. Here the CDR3 DNA reads TGCAGCGTTGATAGCGGGCCCACAGATACGCAGTATTTT.

The chain recombines TRBV7-2 with TRBJ1-6; 11 bases are a match to TRBD1. V was pared by 5 bases and J by 6 bases, with 6 bases of the junction left unmatched. Germline CDR1 and CDR2: SGHTA and FQGNSA. This CDR3 is built from 16 residues. Here the CDR3 DNA reads TGTGCCAGCAGCCTAGTCGGGACAGGGGGTAATTCACCCCTCCACTTT. Residues: CASSLVGTGGNSPLHF. The full variable domain, its missing parts supplied by reference TRBV7-2 and TRBJ1-6, is GAGVSQSPSNKVTEKGKDVELRCDPISGHTALYWYRQSLGQGLEFLIYFQGNSAPDKSGLPSDRFSAERTGGSVSTLTIQRTQQEDSAVYLCASSLVGTGGNSPLHFGNGTRLTVT.

The chain is built from TRBV7-9 and TRBJ1-2; 7 positions match TRBD1. V shed 6 bases and J 0 bases; nucleotides not matched to a gene: 7. Germline loops: CDR1 SEHNR, CDR2 FQNEAQ (reference sequence). The CDR3 contains 15 residues. The CDR3 sequence: CASSPTGVTNYGYTF. CDR3 sequence (DNA): TGTGCCAGCAGTCCTACAGGGGTAACTAACTATGGCTACACCTTC.

The chain is built from TRBV7-8 and TRBJ2-1, with 9 bases that match TRBD2. J gave up 9 bases and V 7 bases, and 7 bases lay outside the gene matches. This CDR3 region has 13 residues. Germline values: CDR1 SGHVS, CDR2 FQNEAQ. The CDR3 here is CASTAGGNSEQFF. CDR3 nucleotides: TGTGCCAGCACAGCGGGGGGCAACAGTGAGCAGTTCTTC. The variable domain in full, completed from reference TRBV7-8 and TRBJ2-1, reads GAGVSQSPRYKVAKRGQDVALRCDPISGHVSLFWYQQALGQGPEFLTYFQNEAQLDKSGLPSDRFFAERPEGSVSTLKIQRTQQEDSAVYLCASTAGGNSEQFFGPGTRLTVL.

The chain links TRBV29-1 to TRBJ2-1; D uncertain. Germline V gene sequence: CDR1 SQVTM, CDR2 ANQGSEA. Trimming left V 3 bases short and J 7 bases short, with 16 bases between. The CDR3 spans 14 residues. CDR3 DNA: TGCAGCGTTGACGACGGAACAGCTTTAAATGAGCAGTTCTTC. Translating it yields CSVDDGTALNEQFF.

Only a few counts were recorded for this clone. This sequence joins TRBV4-3 and TRBJ2-2; 7 bases are a match to TRBD2. CDR1 is LGHNA and CDR2 is YSLEER in the germline V gene. CDR3 length: 18 residues. Trimming at V came to 0 bases and at J to 6 bases, leaving 13 bases not matched to a gene. The CDR3 protein is CASSQDPPLAGESGELFF. Here the CDR3 DNA reads TGCGCCAGCAGCCAAGATCCCCCCCTGGCGGGAGAGTCCGGGGAGCTGTTTTTT.